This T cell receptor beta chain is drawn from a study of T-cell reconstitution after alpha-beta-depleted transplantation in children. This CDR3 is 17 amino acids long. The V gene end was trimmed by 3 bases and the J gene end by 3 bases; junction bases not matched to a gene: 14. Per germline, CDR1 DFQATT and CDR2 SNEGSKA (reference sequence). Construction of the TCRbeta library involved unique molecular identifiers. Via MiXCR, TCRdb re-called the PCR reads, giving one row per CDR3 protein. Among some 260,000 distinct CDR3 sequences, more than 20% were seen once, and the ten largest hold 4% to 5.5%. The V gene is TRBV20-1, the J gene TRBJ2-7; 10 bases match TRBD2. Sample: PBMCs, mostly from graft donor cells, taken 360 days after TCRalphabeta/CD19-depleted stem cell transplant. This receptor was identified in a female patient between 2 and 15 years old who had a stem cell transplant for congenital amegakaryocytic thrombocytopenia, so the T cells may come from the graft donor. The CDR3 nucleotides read TGCAGTGCTAGGGCGCGACCGAGCGGGAGGGCCTACTACGAGCAGTACTTC. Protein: CSARARPSGRAYYEQYF.